This T cell receptor (beta chain) is from a study of T cell responses to AZD1222 COVID-19 vaccine. Across the whole study: Pooled samples include second doses given at about 4 or 12 weeks. Study-wide points: Just a handful of AZD1222 recipients tested seropositive at baseline. Within unmutated variant regions lay the reported targets of nearly half of spike-specific TCRs. After two AZD1222 doses, spike-specific TCR breadth and depth rose versus day 0.

CDR3 length equals 11 residues. V was cut by 3 bases and J by 0 bases, with 1 base left in between. CDR1 and CDR2 (germline): SGHNT, YYREEE (reference sequence). A word on this clone: The antigen remains undetermined.

The repertoire was sequenced with immunoSEQ multiplex PCR; TCRdb's copy has only in-frame clones and lacks some. The data contain 100,000 to 150,000 clones, 90% of them singletons. The chain carries TRBV5-4 and TRBJ2-7; no firm D call. This clonotype originated in an adult in good health. The sequences come from peripheral blood, collected on day 0 of AZD1222 vaccination. As DNA, the CDR3 is TGTGCCAGCAGCTCCTCCTACGAGCAGTACTTC. Its protein product is CASSSSYEQYF.